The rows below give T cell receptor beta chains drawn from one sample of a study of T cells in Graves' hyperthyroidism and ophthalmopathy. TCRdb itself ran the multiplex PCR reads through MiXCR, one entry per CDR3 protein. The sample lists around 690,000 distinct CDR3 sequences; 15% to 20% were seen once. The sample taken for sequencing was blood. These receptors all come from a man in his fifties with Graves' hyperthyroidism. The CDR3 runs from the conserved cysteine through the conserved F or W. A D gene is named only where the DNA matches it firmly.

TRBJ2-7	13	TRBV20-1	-	CSAQARAPYEQYF
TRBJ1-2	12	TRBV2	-	CASSERPYGYTF
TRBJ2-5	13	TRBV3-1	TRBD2	CASSRLAEETQYF
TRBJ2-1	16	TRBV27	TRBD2	CASSPRTSGMYNEQFF
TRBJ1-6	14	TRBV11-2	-	CASSLSGKFSPLHF
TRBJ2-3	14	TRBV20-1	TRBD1	CSAETGTNSDTQYF
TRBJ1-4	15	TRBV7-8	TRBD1	CASSFGGGAGEKLFF
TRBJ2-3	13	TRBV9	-	CASSVVITDTQYF
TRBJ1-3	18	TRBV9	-	CASSVATGTDISGNTIYF
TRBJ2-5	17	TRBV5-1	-	CASSLGRLVFSEETQYF
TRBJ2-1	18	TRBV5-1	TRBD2	CASSSGQLAGGIKNEQFF
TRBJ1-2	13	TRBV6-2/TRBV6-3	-	CASSYGGANGYTF
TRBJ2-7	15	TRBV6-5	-	CASSYWETGYYEQYF
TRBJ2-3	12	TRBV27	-	CASSSRADTQYF
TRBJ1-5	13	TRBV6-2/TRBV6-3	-	CASSYRRLQPQHF
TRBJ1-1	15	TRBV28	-	CASSPPTGLDTEAFF
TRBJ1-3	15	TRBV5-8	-	CASSLSTGIGNTIYF
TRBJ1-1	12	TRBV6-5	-	CASSYPRESAFF
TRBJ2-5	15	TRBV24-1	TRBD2	CATSDGAGGKETQYF
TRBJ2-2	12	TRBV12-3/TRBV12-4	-	CASGRGNGELFF
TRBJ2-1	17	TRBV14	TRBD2	CASSQLTGLAGDLEQFF
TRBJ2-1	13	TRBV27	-	CASSPRRGGEQFF
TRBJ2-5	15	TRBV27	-	CASSTIAGPRETQYF
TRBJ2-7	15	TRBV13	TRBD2	CASSLSGIPPYEQYF
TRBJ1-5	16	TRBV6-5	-	CASSYTQGLINQPQHF
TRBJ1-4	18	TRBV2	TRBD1	CASSEYGTGGAGNEKLFF
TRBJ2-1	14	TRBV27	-	CASSPKQGGYEQFF
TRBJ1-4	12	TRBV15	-	CATSLQGERLFF
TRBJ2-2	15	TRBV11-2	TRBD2	CASSNWDYYTGELFF
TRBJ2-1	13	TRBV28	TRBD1	CATADRENNEQFF
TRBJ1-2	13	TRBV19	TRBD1	CASSTRQGGGYTF
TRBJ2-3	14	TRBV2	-	CASKIRDSTDTQYF
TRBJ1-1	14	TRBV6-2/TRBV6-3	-	CASSYVGLFTEAFF
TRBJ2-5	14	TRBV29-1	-	CSVAGGPQQRTQYF
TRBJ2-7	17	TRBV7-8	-	CASSLVGAGSPLSEQYF
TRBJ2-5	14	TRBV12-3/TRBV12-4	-	CASSFGARGKTQYF
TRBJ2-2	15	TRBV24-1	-	CATSSPSGDTGELFF
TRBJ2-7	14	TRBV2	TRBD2	CASRSGLAGYEQYF
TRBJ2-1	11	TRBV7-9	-	CASSPGGEQFF
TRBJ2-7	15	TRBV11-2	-	CASSAYRTGTYEQYF
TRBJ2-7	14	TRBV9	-	CASSVGGISYEQYF
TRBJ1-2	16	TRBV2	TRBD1	CAGLYWDSKKLYGYTF